These 23 T cell receptor beta chains came from one sample sequenced in a study of OX40 agonist ivuxolimab in advanced cancers. Method: immunoSEQ multiplex PCR; TCRdb's copy keeps in-frame clones and lacks some. The profile shows tens of thousands of clones, 88% of them singletons. The sample was CD4+ or CD8+ T cells sorted from blood, taken in a trial of the OX40 agonist ivuxolimab. Receptor source: an adult with an advanced solid tumor such as melanoma, head and neck, liver or kidney cancer.

This chain uses TRBV27 with TRBJ1-5; D uncertain. The length of the CDR3 is 14 residues. Trimming cost V 4 bases and J 4 bases, with 11 bases left between them. Germline V gives CDR1 MNHEY, CDR2 SMNVEV (reference sequence). The CDR3: CASSYSQTNQPQHF. DNA for the CDR3: TGTGCCAGCAGTTATTCCCAAACTAATCAGCCCCAGCATTTT.

The gene calls are TRBV4-3 and TRBJ2-2; no reliable D call. In germline, CDR1 is LGHNA, CDR2 YSLEER. V was trimmed by 1 base and J by 1 base, leaving 4 bases between them. This CDR3 has 14 residues. The CDR3 protein is CASSQVLNTGELFF. For the CDR3, the DNA is TGCGCCAGCAGCCAAGTTTTGAACACCGGGGAGCTGTTTTTT.

This clone was observed a handful of times. The rearrangement joins TRBV30 to TRBJ1-5; D is possibly TRBD1 (5 bases). The CDR3 loop spans 13 amino acids. The germline V and J ends were trimmed by 0 bases and 7 bases, with 10 bases remaining between them. CDR1 and CDR2 from the germline V gene are GTSNPN and SVGIG (reference sequence). The CDR3 region is CAWSVAGGQPQHF. Written as DNA, the CDR3 is TGTGCCTGGAGTGTGGCCGGGGGACAGCCCCAGCATTTT.

The chain has TRBV6-5 and TRBJ2-7, with TRBD1 identical over 11 bases. The CDR3 extends over 12 amino acids. V lost 11 bases, J lost 2 bases, and 2 bases stayed unmatched. Germline V CDR1 and CDR2: MNHEY, SVGAGI. The CDR3 here is CAEGQGAYEQYF. The CDR3 DNA sequence: TGTGCCGAGGGACAGGGGGCCTACGAGCAGTACTTC.

The V and J genes are TRBV5-1 and TRBJ2-5; TRBD2 matches 8 bases. V trimming: 4 bases; J trimming: 2 bases; junction bases outside the gene matches: 4. Germline CDR1 is SGHRS and CDR2 is YFSETQ. This CDR3 comprises 14 residues. The CDR3 DNA sequence: TGCGCCAGCAGCACTGGGACTAGGCAAGAGACCCAGTACTTC. This codes for CASSTGTRQETQYF.

V usage is TRBV28 and J usage is TRBJ1-4, with unresolved D. CDR1 is MDHEN, CDR2 SYDVKM, per germline. The germline V and J ends were trimmed by 7 bases and 0 bases, with 6 bases remaining between them. The CDR3 runs to 13 residues. The CDR3 region is CASKRTTNEKLFF. CDR3 sequence (DNA): TGTGCCAGCAAACGGACAACTAATGAAAAACTGTTTTTT.

V gene TRBV7-6 combines with J gene TRBJ2-7; possibly TRBD1 or TRBD2 for D (6 bases each). V was shortened by 2 bases and J by 5 bases, with 16 bases between the two germline ends. Germline lookup yields CDR1 SGHVS and CDR2 FNYEAQ. There are 15 residues in the CDR3. The CDR3: CASSLNGGRMDEQYF. The CDR3 coding sequence is TGTGCCAGCAGCTTAAATGGGGGGCGGATGGACGAGCAGTACTTC.

This clone is deemed medium-sized (0.01 to 0.1%). The chain joins TRBV9 to TRBJ1-5; D not certain. This CDR3 has 13 amino acids. Germline V gene lookup returns CDR1 SGDLS and CDR2 YYNGEE. Trimming removed 2 bases at V and 7 bases at J, with 10 bases between. The CDR3 nucleotides are TGTGCCAGCAGCGTTTCCCCGGGGCAGCCCCAGCATTTT. Amino acid sequence: CASSVSPGQPQHF.

The V and J genes are TRBV7-2 and TRBJ2-7; the D is unclear. There are 14 residues in the CDR3. V gave up 1 base and J gave up 4 bases, with 11 bases separating them. Germline values: CDR1 SGHTA, CDR2 FQGNSA. This CDR3 reads CASSLGADAYEQYF. CDR3 bases: TGTGCCAGCAGCTTAGGGGCCGATGCGTACGAGCAGTACTTC.

The J gene is TRBJ2-7, the V gene TRBV7-9; D possibly corresponds to TRBD2 (6 bases). The V gene lost 8 bases and the J gene lost 3 bases, with 20 bases spanning the gap. This CDR3 comprises 15 residues. Germline V gives CDR1 SEHNR, CDR2 FQNEAQ (reference sequence). The DNA for the CDR3 is TGTGCCAGCGCTTCAGCGGGCGAAGTAATCTACGAGCAGTACTTC. Its protein product is CASASAGEVIYEQYF.

The V gene is TRBV9, the J gene TRBJ2-7; D gene ambiguous. Trimming shortened V by 3 bases and J by 5 bases, and 18 bases separated the two germline ends. Germline assignment: CDR1 SGDLS and CDR2 YYNGEE. This CDR3 comprises 15 residues. This CDR3 is CASSGSGRYRDEQYF. In DNA, the CDR3 is TGTGCCAGCAGCGGCTCCGGACGCTATAGGGACGAGCAGTACTTC.

With respect to this clone: An end of the junction does not agree with germline; a read error may underlie this. Other DNA sequences within the sample encode an identical CDR3. The V and J genes are TRBV11-2 and TRBJ2-7; 9 bases are shared with TRBD2. Per the germline V gene, CDR1 is SGHAT and CDR2 is FQNNGV. CDR3 length: 15 amino acids. As DNA, the CDR3 is TGCGCCAGCAGCGTTGAGCGGGGGGAAACCTACGAGCAGTACTTC. Amino acid sequence: CASSVERGETYEQYF.

CDR3 DNA sequence: TGTGCCAGCAGCTTAGAGGGGGAGACCGGGGAGCTGTTTTTT. It is translated as CASSLEGETGELFF. The V call is TRBV11-3, the J call TRBJ2-2, with D perhaps matching TRBD1 or TRBD2 (5 bases each). The CDR3 has 14 amino acids. Germline V lookup: CDR1 SGHNT, CDR2 YENEEA. V dropped 0 bases and J dropped 5 bases, with 7 bases sitting between them.

The rearrangement uses TRBV28 and TRBJ2-7; D uncertain. The CDR3 runs 11 residues. CDR1 and CDR2 (germline): MDHEN, SYDVKM. Between the trimmed V and J ends, which lost 5 bases and 2 bases, there was a span of 4 bases. The CDR3 DNA reads TGTGCCAGCAGTATACCCTACGAGCAGTACTTC. Translating gives CASSIPYEQYF.

In its sample, this clone was seen once. V and J are TRBV6-6 and TRBJ2-7; D perhaps matches TRBD2 (6 bases). Germline values: CDR1 MNHNY, CDR2 SVGAGI (reference sequence). V was pared by 6 bases and J by 2 bases, with 11 bases between. This CDR3 contains 13 residues. In DNA, the CDR3 is TGTGCCAGCAGCGGAGGGGAAACCTACGAGCAGTACTTC. It yields the protein CASSGGETYEQYF.

The chain couples TRBV29-1 to TRBJ1-2, with D perhaps TRBD1 (5 bases). The CDR3 runs to 11 residues. Germline CDR1 is SQVTM and CDR2 is ANQGSEA. Trimming pared 1 base from V and 7 bases from J, leaving 7 bases between. CDR3 in DNA: TGCAGCGTTGAAGGGGACGCTGGCTACACCTTC. Protein sequence: CSVEGDAGYTF.

Notes on this clone: A single base is all that separates this from a far larger clone, so a read error is likely. V usage is TRBV7-2 and J usage is TRBJ2-7, with 9 bases fitting TRBD1. V dropped 3 bases and J dropped 3; count of bases not matched to a gene: 3. The germline V gene encodes CDR1 SGHTA and CDR2 FQGNSA. The CDR3 has 14 residues. Here the CDR3 reads CASSFGQGFYEQYF. The CDR3 bases are TGTGCCAGCAGCTTTGGACAGGGGTTCTACGAGCAGTACTTC.

The rearrangement uses TRBV27 and TRBJ1-6, with no clear D. CDR1 is MNHEY and CDR2 is SMNVEV in the germline V gene (reference sequence). V lost 3 bases, J lost 3 bases, and 9 bases lay in between. This CDR3 has 15 amino acids. CDR3 sequence reads: CASSFEAGYNSPLHF. CDR3 bases: TGTGCCAGCAGTTTTGAGGCAGGCTATAATTCACCCCTCCACTTT.

This clone has more than one count but fewer than ten. The chain combines TRBV6-5 with TRBJ2-7; D might be TRBD1 or TRBD2, each matching 6 bases. The CDR3 is made up of 13 amino acids. V lost 6 bases to trimming and J lost 2 bases, with 11 bases between them. Germline-derived CDR1 and CDR2 are MNHEY and SVGAGI. The DNA of the CDR3 is TGTGCCAGCAGACGGGGGCCCGCCTACGAGCAGTACTTC. It codes for CASRRGPAYEQYF.

The chain recombines TRBV27 with TRBJ2-7; 7 bases map to TRBD1. V was pared by 2 bases and J by 2 bases, with 6 bases of the junction left unmatched. The length of the CDR3 is 15 residues. Germline CDR1 and CDR2: MNHEY and SMNVEV (reference sequence). The CDR3 loop reads CASSLRTGGAYEQYF. CDR3 nucleotides: TGTGCCAGCAGTTTAAGGACAGGCGGCGCCTACGAGCAGTACTTC.

The genes are TRBV9 and TRBJ1-3, with 7 bases identical to TRBD1. From germline, CDR1 is SGDLS and CDR2 YYNGEE. Trimming cost V 4 bases and J 8 bases; bases outside gene matches: 12. This CDR3 region has 15 residues. CDR3 amino acids: CASSSGTALLDTIYF. CDR3 nucleotides: TGTGCCAGCAGCTCCGGGACAGCCCTCCTAGACACCATATATTTT.

The gene calls are TRBV13 and TRBJ2-7; TRBD1 matches 11 bases. V lost 2 bases to trimming and J lost 7 bases; unmatched junction nucleotides: 10. Looked up from germline, CDR1 is PRHDT and CDR2 is FYEKMQ (reference sequence). The length of the CDR3 is 16 residues. CDR3 sequence reads: CASSLHSGTGGREQYF. The CDR3 bases are TGTGCCAGCAGCTTACACTCCGGGACAGGGGGTCGAGAGCAGTACTTC.

V and J are TRBV5-4 and TRBJ2-3; perhaps D is TRBD1 or TRBD2 (6 bases each). Looked up from germline, CDR1 is SGHNT and CDR2 is YYREEE (reference sequence). Trimming removed 4 bases at V and 1 base at J, with 13 bases between. CDR3 size: 15 residues. CDR3 sequence reads: CASSAGHLGTDTQYF. The CDR3, as DNA: TGTGCCAGCAGCGCGGGACATCTAGGCACAGATACGCAGTATTTT.